A single sample is the source of the 14 T cell receptor beta chains below, sequenced in a study of T cell changes during pregnancy in multiple sclerosis. Libraries were prepared by immunoSEQ multiplex PCR; TCRdb keeps only in-frame clonotypes and omits some of them. The data hold 55,000 to 70,000 clones, with about 91% observed a single time. The sample here was peripheral blood, taken in the second trimester of pregnancy. The receptor set was obtained from a female donor in good health, enrolled as a control in a pregnancy study.

This chain links TRBV28 with TRBJ1-6; perhaps TRBD1 as D (5 bases). The V gene's germline CDR1 is MDHEN and CDR2 SYDVKM. The CDR3 has 14 residues. V lost 3 bases and J lost 7, with 10 bases in between. The CDR3 here is CASSFSGGNSPLHF. In DNA form, the CDR3 reads TGTGCCAGCAGTTTTTCGGGGGGAAATTCACCCCTCCACTTT.

The rearrangement joins TRBV28 to TRBJ2-2; TRBD1 is a possible D gene (6 bases). Germline V gene sequence: CDR1 MDHEN, CDR2 SYDVKM. The V end lost 0 bases, the J end lost 1 base, and 6 bases lay between the germline ends. CDR3 length: 15 residues. The CDR3 DNA reads as TGTGCCAGCAGTTTATGGACAGGGAACACCGGGGAGCTGTTTTTT. Its translation: CASSLWTGNTGELFF.

This clone was seen just once. This chain uses TRBV6-1 with TRBJ1-4; 7 bases agree with TRBD1. V lost 4 bases and J lost 5; bases outside the gene matches: 7. The germline gives CDR1 MNHNS, CDR2 SASEGT. This CDR3 region has 15 residues. CDR3 nucleotides: TGTGCCAGCAGTGGCCAGACAGGGACAAATGAAAAACTGTTTTTT. Amino acid sequence: CASSGQTGTNEKLFF.

This clone qualifies as medium-sized (0.01 to 0.1%). The chain joins TRBV13 to TRBJ2-2, with 7 nucleotides matching TRBD2. Germline CDR1 and CDR2: PRHDT and FYEKMQ (reference sequence). The CDR3 loop spans 17 amino acids. J lost 5 bases, V lost 6 bases, and 15 bases had no gene match. The CDR3 loop reads CASRQKGSGTSTGELFF. CDR3 in DNA: TGTGCCAGCAGACAAAAGGGGAGCGGGACTTCGACCGGGGAGCTGTTTTTT.

V gene TRBV4-1 combines with J gene TRBJ2-1; 7 bases match TRBD2. This CDR3 spans 16 amino acids. CDR1 MGHRA and CDR2 YSYEKL come from the germline V gene. V lost 2 bases and J lost 10; bases outside the gene matches: 14. The chain's CDR3 is CASSQPGGFLKGEQFF. CDR3 nucleotide sequence: TGCGCCAGCAGCCAACCCGGGGGGTTCCTAAAGGGCGAGCAGTTCTTC.

V gene TRBV13 combines with J gene TRBJ2-1, with 13 bases that match TRBD2. The CDR3 sequence is 16 residues long. Germline V lookup: CDR1 PRHDT, CDR2 FYEKMQ (reference sequence). V lost 4 bases and J lost 7; bases outside the gene matches: 7. CDR3 sequence reads: CASSSTGTSGKNEQFF. The CDR3 DNA reads TGTGCCAGCAGCTCAACCGGGACTAGCGGGAAGAATGAGCAGTTCTTC.

The rearrangement uses TRBV7-9 and TRBJ2-7, with TRBD2 identical over 10 bases. Losses at the gene ends were 4 bases for V and 5 bases for J; bases not matched to a gene: 8. This CDR3 comprises 15 residues. The V gene's germline CDR1 is SEHNR and CDR2 FQNEAQ (reference sequence). The CDR3 DNA reads TGTGCCAGCAGCTCCTCAGCGGGAGGGCCACACGAGCAGTACTTC. This codes for CASSSSAGGPHEQYF.

V and J are TRBV29-1 and TRBJ2-7; the match to TRBD2 covers 7 bases. Germline CDR1 SQVTM, CDR2 ANQGSEA. The CDR3 spans 13 residues. With V trimmed by 1 base and J by 5 bases, 5 bases remained unmatched. The CDR3 DNA reads as TGCAGCGTTGAAGGGACTAGTTGGGACGAGCAGTACTTC. Translation gives CSVEGTSWDEQYF.

This rearrangement joins TRBV30 to TRBJ2-1; 16 nucleotides agree with TRBD2. Trimming removed 8 bases from V and 16 bases from J; junction bases left unmatched: 14. The CDR3 runs 14 residues. The germline gives CDR1 GTSNPN, CDR2 SVGIG (reference sequence). The CDR3 here is CAQGAPGLAGGHFF. The CDR3 bases are TGTGCCCAGGGGGCCCCGGGACTAGCGGGAGGGCACTTCTTC.

The gene calls are TRBV2 and TRBJ2-7; TRBD1 matches at 10 bases. Per the germline V gene, CDR1 is SNHLY and CDR2 is FYNNEI. Trimming took 5 bases from V and 2 from J; bases not matched to a gene: 9. The length of the CDR3 is 16 residues. The CDR3 bases are TGTGCCAGCAGTCCATCGGGACAGGGGAATCCCTACGAGCAGTACTTC. It yields the protein CASSPSGQGNPYEQYF.

The rearrangement links TRBV19 to TRBJ2-3, with D perhaps matching TRBD2 (6 bases). The CDR3 totals 14 residues. V dropped 6 bases and J dropped 4 bases, with 14 bases sitting between them. Per the germline V gene, CDR1 is LNHDA and CDR2 is SQIVND (reference sequence). CDR3 sequence: CASSPIWDSDTQYF. The CDR3 region has the DNA TGTGCCAGTAGCCCGATTTGGGACTCAGATACGCAGTATTTT.

This clone was detected only once. The chain recombines TRBV6-5 with TRBJ2-3; TRBD2 matches at 14 bases. The CDR3 runs to 15 residues. The junction had 5 bases not matched to a gene; V was cut back by 8 bases and J by 4 bases. Germline values: CDR1 MNHEY, CDR2 SVGAGI. CDR3 protein: CASVSGLAGADTQYF. The CDR3 DNA reads as TGTGCCAGCGTCTCGGGACTAGCGGGGGCAGATACGCAGTATTTT.

The rearrangement joins TRBV27 to TRBJ1-2; the D is unclear. Germline loops: CDR1 MNHEY, CDR2 SMNVEV (reference sequence). This CDR3 region has 16 residues. V shed 8 bases and J shed 5 bases, with 24 bases lying between them. The CDR3 nucleotides are TGTGCCAGCCTTCTTAGAGCGGGCAATTCTCTTTATGGCTACACCTTC. Residues: CASLLRAGNSLYGYTF.

This clone was seen a single time. This rearrangement joins TRBV1 to TRBJ2-1; the table's D call, TRBD2, was not checked against the DNA. TRBV1 has pseudogene status. This CDR3 contains 20 residues. This CDR3 is CTSSQEELAARSSSYNEQFF. CDR3 DNA: TGCACCAGCAGCCAAGAAGAACTAGCGGCGCGATCAAGCTCCTACAATGAGCAGTTCTTC.